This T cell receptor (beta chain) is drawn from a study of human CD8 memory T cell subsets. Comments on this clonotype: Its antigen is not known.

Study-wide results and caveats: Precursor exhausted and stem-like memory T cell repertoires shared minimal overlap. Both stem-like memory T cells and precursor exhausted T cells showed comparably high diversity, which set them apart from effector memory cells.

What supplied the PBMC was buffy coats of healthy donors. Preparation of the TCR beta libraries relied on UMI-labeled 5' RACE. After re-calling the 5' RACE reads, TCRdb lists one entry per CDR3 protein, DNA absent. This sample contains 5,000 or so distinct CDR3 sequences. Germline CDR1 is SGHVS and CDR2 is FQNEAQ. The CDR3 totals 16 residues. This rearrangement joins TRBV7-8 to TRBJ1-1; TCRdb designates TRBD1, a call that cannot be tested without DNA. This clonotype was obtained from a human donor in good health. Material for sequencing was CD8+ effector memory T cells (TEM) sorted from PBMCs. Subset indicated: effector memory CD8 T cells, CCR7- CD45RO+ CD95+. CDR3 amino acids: CASSLPRTALDTEAFF.